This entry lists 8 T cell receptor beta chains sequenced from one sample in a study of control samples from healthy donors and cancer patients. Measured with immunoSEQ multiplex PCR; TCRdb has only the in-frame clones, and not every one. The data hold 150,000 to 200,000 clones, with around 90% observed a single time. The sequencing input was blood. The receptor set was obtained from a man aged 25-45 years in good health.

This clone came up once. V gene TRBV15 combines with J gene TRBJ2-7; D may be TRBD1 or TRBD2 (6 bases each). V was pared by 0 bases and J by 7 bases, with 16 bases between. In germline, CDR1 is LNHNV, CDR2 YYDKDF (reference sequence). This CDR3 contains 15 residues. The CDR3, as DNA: TGTGCCACCAGCAGAGATGGAGGGAGGCAGGGGGAGCAGTACTTC. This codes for CATSRDGGRQGEQYF.

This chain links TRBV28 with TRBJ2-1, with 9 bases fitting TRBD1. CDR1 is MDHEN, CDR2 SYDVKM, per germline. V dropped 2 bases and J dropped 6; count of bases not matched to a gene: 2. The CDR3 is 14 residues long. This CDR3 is CASSLRGQGNEQFF. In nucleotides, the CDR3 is TGTGCCAGCAGTTTAAGGGGACAGGGCAATGAGCAGTTCTTC.

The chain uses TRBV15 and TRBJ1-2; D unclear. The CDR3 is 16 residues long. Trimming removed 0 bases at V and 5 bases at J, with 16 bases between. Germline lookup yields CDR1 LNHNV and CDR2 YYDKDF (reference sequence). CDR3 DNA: TGTGCCACCAGCAGAGAGGCTTCGGACGAGCTTTATGGCTACACCTTC. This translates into CATSREASDELYGYTF. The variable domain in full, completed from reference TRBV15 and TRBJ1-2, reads DAMVIQNPRYQVTQFGKPVTLSCSQTLNHNVMYWYQQKSSQAPKLLFHYYDKDFNNEADTPDNFQSRRPNTSFCFLDIRSPGLGDTAMYLCATSREASDELYGYTFGSGTRLTVV.

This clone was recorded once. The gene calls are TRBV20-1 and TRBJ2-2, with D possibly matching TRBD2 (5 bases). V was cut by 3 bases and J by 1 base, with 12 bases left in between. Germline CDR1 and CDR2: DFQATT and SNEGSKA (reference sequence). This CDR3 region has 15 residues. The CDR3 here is CSASKASQNTGELFF. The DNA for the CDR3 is TGCAGTGCTAGTAAGGCTAGCCAGAACACCGGGGAGCTGTTTTTT.

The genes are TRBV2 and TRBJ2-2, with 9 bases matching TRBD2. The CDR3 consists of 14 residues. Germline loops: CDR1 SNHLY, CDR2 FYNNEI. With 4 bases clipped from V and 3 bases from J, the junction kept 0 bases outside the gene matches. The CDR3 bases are TGTGCCAGCAGTGTAGCGGGGGACACCGGGGAGCTGTTTTTT. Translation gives CASSVAGDTGELFF.

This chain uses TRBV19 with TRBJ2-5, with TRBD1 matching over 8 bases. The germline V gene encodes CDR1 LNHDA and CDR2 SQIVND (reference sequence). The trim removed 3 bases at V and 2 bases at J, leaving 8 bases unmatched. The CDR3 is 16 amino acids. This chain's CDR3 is CASSMSWTGNQETQYF. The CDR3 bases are TGTGCCAGTAGTATGAGTTGGACAGGGAATCAAGAGACCCAGTACTTC.

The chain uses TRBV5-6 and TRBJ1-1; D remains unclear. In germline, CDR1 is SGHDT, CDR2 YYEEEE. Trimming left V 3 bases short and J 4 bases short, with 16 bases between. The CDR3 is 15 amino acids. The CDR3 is CASSSGRLRSTEAFF. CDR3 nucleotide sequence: TGTGCCAGCAGCTCTGGCAGGCTGCGGTCCACTGAAGCTTTCTTT.

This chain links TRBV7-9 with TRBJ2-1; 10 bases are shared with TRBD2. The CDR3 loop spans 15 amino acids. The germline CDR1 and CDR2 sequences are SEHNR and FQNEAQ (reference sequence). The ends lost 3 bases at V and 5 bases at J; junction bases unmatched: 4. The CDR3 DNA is TGTGCCAGCAGCTTTAGCGGGGGGCCACACAATGAGCAGTTCTTC. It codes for CASSFSGGPHNEQFF.